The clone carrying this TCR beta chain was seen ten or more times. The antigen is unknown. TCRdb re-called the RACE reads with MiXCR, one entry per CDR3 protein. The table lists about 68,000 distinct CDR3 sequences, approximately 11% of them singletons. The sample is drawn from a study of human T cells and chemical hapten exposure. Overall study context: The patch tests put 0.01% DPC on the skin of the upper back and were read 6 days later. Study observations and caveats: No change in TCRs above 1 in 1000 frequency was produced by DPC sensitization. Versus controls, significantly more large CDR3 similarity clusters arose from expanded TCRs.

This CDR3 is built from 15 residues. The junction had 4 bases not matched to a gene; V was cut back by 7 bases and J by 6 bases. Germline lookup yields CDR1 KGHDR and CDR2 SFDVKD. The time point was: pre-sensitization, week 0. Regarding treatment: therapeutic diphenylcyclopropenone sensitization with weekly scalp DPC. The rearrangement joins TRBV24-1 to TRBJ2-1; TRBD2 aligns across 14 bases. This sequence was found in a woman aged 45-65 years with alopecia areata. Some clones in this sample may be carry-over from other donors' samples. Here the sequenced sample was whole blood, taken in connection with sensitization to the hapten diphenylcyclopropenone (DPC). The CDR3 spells CATSLGTSGGNEQFF. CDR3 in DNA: TGTGCCACCAGCCTCGGGACTAGCGGGGGCAATGAGCAGTTCTTC.